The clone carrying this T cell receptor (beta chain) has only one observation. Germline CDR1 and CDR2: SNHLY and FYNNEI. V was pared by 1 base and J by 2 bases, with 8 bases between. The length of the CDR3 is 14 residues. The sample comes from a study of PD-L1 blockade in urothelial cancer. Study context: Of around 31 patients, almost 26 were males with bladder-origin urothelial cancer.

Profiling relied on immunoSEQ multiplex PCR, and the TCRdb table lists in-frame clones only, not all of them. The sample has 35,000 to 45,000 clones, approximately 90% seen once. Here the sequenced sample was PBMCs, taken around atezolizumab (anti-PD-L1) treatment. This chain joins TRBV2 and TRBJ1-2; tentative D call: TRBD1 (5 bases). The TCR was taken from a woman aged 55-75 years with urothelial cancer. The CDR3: CASSEGRGNYGYTF. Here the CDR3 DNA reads TGTGCCAGCAGTGAAGGGAGGGGAAACTATGGCTACACCTTC.